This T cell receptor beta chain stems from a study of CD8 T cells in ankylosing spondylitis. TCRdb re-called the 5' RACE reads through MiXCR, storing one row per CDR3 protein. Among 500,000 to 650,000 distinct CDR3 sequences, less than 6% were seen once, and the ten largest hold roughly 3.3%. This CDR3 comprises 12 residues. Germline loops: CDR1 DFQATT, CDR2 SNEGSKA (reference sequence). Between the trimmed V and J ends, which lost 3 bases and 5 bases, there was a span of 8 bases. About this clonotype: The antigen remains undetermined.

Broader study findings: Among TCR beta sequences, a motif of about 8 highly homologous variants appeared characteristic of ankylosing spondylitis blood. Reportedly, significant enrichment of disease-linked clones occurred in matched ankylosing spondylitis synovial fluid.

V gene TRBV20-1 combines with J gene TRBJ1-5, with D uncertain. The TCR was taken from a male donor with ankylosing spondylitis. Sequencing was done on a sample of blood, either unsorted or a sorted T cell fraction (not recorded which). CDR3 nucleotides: TGCAGTGCTAGTCAGAGTTATCAGCCCCAGCATTTT. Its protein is CSASQSYQPQHF.